The sequence of this T cell receptor (beta chain) was determined in a study of cytomegalovirus exposure and HLA in healthy donors. Study-level background: A subsequent analysis stated that the 90 to 150 validation repertoires were run on the same platform as the roughly 700 first-cohort repertoires.

Donors came from a validation cohort of over a hundred subjects, distinct from the first 666-subject cohort. Sequencing was performed with immunoSEQ multiplex PCR; in TCRdb, only in-frame clones are kept and a portion is missing. The sample shows about 170,000 clones, around nine tenths of them seen only once. With respect to this clone: Its specificity is unknown.

Overall study findings and caveats: CMV antigen specificity of a few CMV-associated chains was confirmed in vitro.

Germline V CDR1 and CDR2: SNHLY, FYNNEI. This CDR3 is built from 15 residues. Trimming left V 6 bases short and J 7 bases short, with 22 bases between. This receptor was identified in a woman in her thirties in good health and CMV-seronegative. Source material: PBMCs. This rearrangement joins TRBV2 to TRBJ2-7; maybe TRBD1 (5 bases). The CDR3 region is CASRLQWKERGEQYF. In DNA form, the CDR3 reads TGTGCCAGCAGACTACAGTGGAAAGAAAGGGGTGAGCAGTACTTC. The entire variable domain, with the rest obtained from reference TRBV2 and TRBJ2-7, is as follows: EPEVTQTPSHQVTQMGQEVILRCVPISNHLYFYWYRQILGQKVEFLVSFYNNEISEKSEIFDDQFSVERPDGSNFTLKIRSTKLEDSAMYFCASRLQWKERGEQYFGPGTRLTVT.